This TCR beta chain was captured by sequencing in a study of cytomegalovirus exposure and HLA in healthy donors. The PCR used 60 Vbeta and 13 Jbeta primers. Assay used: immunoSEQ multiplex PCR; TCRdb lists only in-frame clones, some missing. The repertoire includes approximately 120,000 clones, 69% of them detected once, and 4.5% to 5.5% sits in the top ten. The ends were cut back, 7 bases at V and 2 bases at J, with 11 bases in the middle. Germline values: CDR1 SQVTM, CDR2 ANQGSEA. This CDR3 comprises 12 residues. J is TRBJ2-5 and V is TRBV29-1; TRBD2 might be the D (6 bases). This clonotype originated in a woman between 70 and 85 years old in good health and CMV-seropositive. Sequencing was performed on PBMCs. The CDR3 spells CSASGEQETQYF. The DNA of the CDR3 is TGCAGCGCCTCGGGAGAACAAGAGACCCAGTACTTC.